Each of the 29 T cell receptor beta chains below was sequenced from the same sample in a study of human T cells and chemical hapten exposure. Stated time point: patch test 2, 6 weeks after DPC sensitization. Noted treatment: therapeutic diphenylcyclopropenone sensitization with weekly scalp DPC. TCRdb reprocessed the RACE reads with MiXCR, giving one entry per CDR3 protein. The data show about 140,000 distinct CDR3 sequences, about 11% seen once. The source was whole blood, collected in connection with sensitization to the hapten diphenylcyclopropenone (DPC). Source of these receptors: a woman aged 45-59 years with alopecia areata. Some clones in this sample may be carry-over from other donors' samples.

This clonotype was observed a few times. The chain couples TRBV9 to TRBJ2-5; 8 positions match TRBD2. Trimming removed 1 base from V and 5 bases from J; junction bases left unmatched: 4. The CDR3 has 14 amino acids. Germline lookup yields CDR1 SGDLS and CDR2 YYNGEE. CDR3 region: CASSVLAGMETQYF. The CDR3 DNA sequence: TGTGCCAGCAGCGTACTAGCGGGTATGGAGACCCAGTACTTC.

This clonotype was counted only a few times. CDR3 loop: CASSEPSSAGELFF. DNA of the CDR3: TGTGCCAGCAGTGAACCCAGTTCGGCCGGGGAGCTGTTTTTT. This chain uses TRBV6-1 with TRBJ2-2; D call uncertain. V was cut by 2 bases and J by 6 bases, with 10 bases left in between. Germline CDR1 and CDR2: MNHNS and SASEGT. This CDR3 spans 14 amino acids.

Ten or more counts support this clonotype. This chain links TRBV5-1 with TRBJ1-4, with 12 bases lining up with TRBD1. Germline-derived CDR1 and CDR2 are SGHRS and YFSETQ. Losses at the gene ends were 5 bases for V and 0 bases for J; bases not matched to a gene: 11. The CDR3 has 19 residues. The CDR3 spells CASSWGQGAFLATNEKLFF. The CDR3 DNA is TGCGCCAGCAGTTGGGGACAGGGGGCGTTTCTTGCAACTAATGAAAAACTGTTTTTT.

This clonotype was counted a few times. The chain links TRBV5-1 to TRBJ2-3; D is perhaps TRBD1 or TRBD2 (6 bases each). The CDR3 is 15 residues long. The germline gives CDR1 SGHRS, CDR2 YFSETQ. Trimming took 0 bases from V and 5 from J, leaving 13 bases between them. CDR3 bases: TGCGCCAGCAGCTTGGCAGGGGTCGGGGGAGATACGCAGTATTTT. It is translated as CASSLAGVGGDTQYF.

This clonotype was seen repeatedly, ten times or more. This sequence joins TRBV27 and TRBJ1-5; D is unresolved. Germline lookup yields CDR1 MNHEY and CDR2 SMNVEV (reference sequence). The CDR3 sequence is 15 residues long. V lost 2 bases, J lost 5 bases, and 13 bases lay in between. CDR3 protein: CASSLEAFEDQPQHF. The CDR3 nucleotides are TGTGCCAGCAGTTTAGAGGCCTTCGAAGATCAGCCCCAGCATTTT.

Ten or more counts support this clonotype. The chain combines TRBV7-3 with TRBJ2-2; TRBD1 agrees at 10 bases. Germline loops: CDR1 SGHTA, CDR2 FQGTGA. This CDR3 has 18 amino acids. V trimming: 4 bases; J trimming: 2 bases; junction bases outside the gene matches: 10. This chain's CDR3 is CASSSATGGSINTGELFF. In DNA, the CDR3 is TGTGCCAGCAGCTCGGCGACAGGGGGCTCGATCAACACCGGGGAGCTGTTTTTT.

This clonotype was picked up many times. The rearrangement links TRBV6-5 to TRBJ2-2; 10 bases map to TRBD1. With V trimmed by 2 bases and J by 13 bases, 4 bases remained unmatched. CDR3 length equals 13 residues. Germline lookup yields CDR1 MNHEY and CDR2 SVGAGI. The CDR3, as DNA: TGTGCCAGCAGTTACAACCGGGACAGGGGGCTGTTTTTT. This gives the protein CASSYNRDRGLFF.

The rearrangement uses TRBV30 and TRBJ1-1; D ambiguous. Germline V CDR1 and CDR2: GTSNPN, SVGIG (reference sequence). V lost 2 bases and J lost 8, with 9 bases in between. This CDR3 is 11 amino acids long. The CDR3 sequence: CAWSPGPEAFF. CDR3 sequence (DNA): TGTGCCTGGAGTCCCGGGCCCGAAGCTTTCTTT.

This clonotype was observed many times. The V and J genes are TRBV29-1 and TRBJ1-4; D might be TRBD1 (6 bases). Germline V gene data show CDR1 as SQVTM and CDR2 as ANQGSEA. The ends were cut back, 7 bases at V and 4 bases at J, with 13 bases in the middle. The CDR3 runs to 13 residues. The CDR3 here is CSGIGQNNEKLFF. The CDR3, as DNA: TGCAGCGGAATAGGACAGAATAATGAAAAACTGTTTTTT.

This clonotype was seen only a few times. The CDR3 sequence is CASSNVGREETQYF. The CDR3 nucleotides are TGTGCCAGTAGTAACGTTGGGAGAGAAGAGACCCAGTACTTC. The V gene is TRBV19, the J gene TRBJ2-5, with a possible D match to TRBD2 (5 bases). Trimming pared 4 bases from V and 3 bases from J, leaving 12 bases between. Germline lookup yields CDR1 LNHDA and CDR2 SQIVND (reference sequence). This CDR3 comprises 14 residues.

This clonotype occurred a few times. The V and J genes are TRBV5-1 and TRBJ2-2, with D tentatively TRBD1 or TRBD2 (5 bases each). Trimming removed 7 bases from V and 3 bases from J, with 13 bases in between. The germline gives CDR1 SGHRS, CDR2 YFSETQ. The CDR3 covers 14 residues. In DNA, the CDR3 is TGCGCCAGCGCCTACTTGGGGGACACCGGGGAGCTGTTTTTT. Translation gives CASAYLGDTGELFF. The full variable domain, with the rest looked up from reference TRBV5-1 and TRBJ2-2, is KAGVTQTPRYLIKTRGQQVTLSCSPISGHRSVSWYQQTPGQGLQFLFEYFSETQRNKGNFPGRFSGRQFSNSRSEMNVSTLELGDSALYLCASAYLGDTGELFFGEGSRLTVL.

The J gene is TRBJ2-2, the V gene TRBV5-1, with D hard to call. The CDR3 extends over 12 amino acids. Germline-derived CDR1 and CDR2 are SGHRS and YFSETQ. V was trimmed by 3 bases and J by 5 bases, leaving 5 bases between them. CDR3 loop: CASSWDTGELFF. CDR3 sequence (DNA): TGCGCCAGCAGCTGGGATACCGGGGAGCTGTTTTTT.

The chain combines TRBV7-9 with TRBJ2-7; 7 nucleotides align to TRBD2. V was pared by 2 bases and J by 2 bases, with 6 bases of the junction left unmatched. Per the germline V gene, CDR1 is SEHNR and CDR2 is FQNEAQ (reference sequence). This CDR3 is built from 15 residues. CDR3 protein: CASSLSRGSAYEQYF. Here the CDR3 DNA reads TGTGCCAGCAGCTTATCTCGCGGGAGCGCCTACGAGCAGTACTTC.

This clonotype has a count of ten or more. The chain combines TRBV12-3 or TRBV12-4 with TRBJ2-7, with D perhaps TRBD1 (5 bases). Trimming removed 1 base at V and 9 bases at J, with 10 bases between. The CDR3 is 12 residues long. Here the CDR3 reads CASSLVGARQYF. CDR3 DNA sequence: TGTGCCAGCAGTTTAGTTGGGGCCAGGCAGTACTTC.

This chain's CDR3 is CASRGQNTEAFF. CDR3 coding DNA: TGTGCCAGCCGCGGACAGAACACTGAAGCTTTCTTT. V is TRBV28 and J is TRBJ1-1; maybe TRBD1 (5 bases). CDR3 size: 12 residues. The germline V and J ends were trimmed by 8 bases and 1 base, with 8 bases remaining between them. Germline V lookup: CDR1 MDHEN, CDR2 SYDVKM.

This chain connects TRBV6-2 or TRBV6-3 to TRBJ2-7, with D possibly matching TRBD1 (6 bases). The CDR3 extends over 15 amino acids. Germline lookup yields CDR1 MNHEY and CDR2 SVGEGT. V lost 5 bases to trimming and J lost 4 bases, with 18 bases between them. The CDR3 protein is CASSQDRGLRYEQYF. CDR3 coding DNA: TGTGCCAGCAGTCAGGACAGAGGTCTCCGGTACGAGCAGTACTTC.

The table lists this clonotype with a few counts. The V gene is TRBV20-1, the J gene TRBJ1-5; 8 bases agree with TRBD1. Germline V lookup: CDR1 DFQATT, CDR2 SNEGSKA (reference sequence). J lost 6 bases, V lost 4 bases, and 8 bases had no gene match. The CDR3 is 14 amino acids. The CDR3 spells CSAMDRARGQPQHF. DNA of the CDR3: TGCAGTGCTATGGACAGGGCCAGGGGTCAGCCCCAGCATTTT.

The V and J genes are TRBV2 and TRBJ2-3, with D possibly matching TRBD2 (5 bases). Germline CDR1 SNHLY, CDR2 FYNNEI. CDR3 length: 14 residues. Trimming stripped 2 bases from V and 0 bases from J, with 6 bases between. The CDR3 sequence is CASSETGSTDTQYF. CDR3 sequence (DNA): TGTGCCAGCAGTGAAACGGGGAGCACAGATACGCAGTATTTT.

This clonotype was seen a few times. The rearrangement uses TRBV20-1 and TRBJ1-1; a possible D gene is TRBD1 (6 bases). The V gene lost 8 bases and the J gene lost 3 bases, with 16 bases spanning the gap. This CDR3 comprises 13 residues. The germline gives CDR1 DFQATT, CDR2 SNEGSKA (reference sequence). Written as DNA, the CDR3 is TGCAGTACCGTAAGGACAGAATACACTGAAGCTTTCTTT. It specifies CSTVRTEYTEAFF.

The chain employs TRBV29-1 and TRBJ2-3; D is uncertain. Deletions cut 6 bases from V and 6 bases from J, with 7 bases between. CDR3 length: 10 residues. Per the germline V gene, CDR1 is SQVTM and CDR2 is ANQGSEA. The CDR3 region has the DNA TGCAGCGTGGAACCTGATACGCAGTATTTT. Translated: CSVEPDTQYF.

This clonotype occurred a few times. CDR3 DNA: TGCAGTGCTAGAGACCGCTTAGGCGATCAGCCCCAGCATTTT. Amino acids: CSARDRLGDQPQHF. The rearrangement joins TRBV20-1 to TRBJ1-5; no definite D call. Per germline, CDR1 DFQATT and CDR2 SNEGSKA (reference sequence). The V gene lost 0 bases and the J gene lost 5 bases, with 11 bases spanning the gap. This CDR3 region has 14 residues.

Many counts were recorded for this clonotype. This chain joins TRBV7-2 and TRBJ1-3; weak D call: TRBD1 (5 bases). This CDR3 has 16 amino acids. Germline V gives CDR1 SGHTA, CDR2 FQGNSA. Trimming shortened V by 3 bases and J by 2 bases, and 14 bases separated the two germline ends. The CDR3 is CASSFSQGLTGNTIYF. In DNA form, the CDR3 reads TGTGCCAGCAGCTTTAGCCAGGGACTAACTGGAAACACCATATATTTT.

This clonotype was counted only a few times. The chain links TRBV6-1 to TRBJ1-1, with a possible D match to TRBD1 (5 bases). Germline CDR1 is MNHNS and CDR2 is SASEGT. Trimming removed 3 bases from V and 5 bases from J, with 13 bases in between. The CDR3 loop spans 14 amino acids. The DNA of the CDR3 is TGTGCCAGCAGTGATCTGGGGGGAGCGACTGAAGCTTTCTTT. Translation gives CASSDLGGATEAFF.

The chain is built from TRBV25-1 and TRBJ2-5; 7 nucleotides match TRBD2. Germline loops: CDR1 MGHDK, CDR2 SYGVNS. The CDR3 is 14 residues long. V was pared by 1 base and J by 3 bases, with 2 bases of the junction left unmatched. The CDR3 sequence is CASSEWGGEETQYF. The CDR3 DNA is TGTGCCAGCAGTGAATGGGGAGGGGAAGAGACCCAGTACTTC.

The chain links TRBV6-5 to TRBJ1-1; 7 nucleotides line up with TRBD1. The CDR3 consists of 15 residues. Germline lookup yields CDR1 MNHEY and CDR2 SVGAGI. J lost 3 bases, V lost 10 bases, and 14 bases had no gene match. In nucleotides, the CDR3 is TGTGCCACTAAGAGGGAGGGGGCTAAAGACACTGAAGCTTTCTTT. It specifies CATKREGAKDTEAFF.

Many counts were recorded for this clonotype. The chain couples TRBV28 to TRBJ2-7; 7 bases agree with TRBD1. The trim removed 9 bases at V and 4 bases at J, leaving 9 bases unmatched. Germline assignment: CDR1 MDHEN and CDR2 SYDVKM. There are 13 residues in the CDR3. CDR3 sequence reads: CASSRQGLYEQYF. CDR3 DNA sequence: TGTGCCAGTTCGCGACAGGGCCTTTACGAGCAGTACTTC. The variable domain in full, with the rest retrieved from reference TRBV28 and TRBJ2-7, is DVKVTQSSRYLVKRTGEKVFLECVQDMDHENMFWYRQDPGLGLRLIYFSYDVKMKEKGDIPEGYSVSREKKERFSLILESASTNQTSMYLCASSRQGLYEQYFGPGTRLTVT.

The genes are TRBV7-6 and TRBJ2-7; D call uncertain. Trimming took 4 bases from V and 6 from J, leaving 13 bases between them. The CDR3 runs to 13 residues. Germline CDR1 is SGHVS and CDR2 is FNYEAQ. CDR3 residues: CASSWQESGEQYF. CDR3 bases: TGTGCCAGCAGCTGGCAAGAGTCTGGCGAGCAGTACTTC.

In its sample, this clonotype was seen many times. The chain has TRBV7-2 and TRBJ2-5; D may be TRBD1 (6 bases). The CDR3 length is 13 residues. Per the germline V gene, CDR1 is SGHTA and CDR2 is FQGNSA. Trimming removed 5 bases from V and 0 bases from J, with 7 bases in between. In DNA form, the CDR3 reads TGTGCCAGCAGCCGACAGGACCAAGAGACCCAGTACTTC. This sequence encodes CASSRQDQETQYF.

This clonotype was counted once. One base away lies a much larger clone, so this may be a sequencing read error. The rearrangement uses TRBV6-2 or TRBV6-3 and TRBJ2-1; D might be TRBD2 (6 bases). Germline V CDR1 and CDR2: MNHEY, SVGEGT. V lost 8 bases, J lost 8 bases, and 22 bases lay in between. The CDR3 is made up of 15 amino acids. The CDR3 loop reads CASCSNGRRTDEQFF. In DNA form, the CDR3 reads TGTGCCAGCTGCTCTAACGGGAGACGTACGGATGAGCAGTTCTTC.